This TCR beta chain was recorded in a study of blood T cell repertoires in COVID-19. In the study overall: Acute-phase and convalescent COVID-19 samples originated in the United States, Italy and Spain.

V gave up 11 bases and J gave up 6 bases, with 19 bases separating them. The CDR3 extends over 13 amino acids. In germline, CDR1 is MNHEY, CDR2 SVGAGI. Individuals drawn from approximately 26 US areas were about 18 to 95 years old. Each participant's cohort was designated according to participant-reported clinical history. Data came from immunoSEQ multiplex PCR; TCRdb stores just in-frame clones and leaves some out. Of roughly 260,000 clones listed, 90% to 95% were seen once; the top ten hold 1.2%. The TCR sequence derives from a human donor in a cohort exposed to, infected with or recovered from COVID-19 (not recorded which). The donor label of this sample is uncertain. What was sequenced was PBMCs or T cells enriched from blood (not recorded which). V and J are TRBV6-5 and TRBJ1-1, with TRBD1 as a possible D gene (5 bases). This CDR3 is CAARGLRLSEAFF. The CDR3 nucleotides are TGTGCCGCCCGGGGACTCCGGTTGTCTGAAGCTTTCTTT.